This TCR beta chain emerged from a study of OX40 agonist ivuxolimab in advanced cancers. The CDR3 loop spans 15 amino acids. Germline V gives CDR1 MNHNS, CDR2 SASEGT. V lost 6 bases, J lost 5 bases, and 20 bases lay in between. This clone was observed a few times. Some clones are missing from TCRdb's copy, which holds only in-frame ones; the method was immunoSEQ multiplex PCR. The sample holds about 65,000 clones; 91% are singletons and the top ten take 1.5% to 2%. This sample comprised CD4+ or CD8+ T cells sorted from blood, obtained in a trial of the OX40 agonist ivuxolimab. This receptor was identified in an adult with an advanced solid tumor such as melanoma, head and neck, liver or kidney cancer. The genes are TRBV6-1 and TRBJ2-7, with a tentative D call TRBD2 (6 bases). The CDR3 coding sequence is TGTGCCAGCAGCCAAGCGGGCATCAGAATCGACGAGCAGTACTTC. Its translation is CASSQAGIRIDEQYF.